One T cell receptor (beta chain) is described in this entry. This CDR3 comprises 15 residues. Germline lookup yields CDR1 LNHDA and CDR2 SQIVND (reference sequence). The germline V and J ends were trimmed by 3 bases and 8 bases, with 16 bases remaining between them. This sample is part of a study of control samples from healthy donors and cancer patients. Sequencing used immunoSEQ multiplex PCR; TCRdb keeps in-frame clones, though not all of them. Altogether 88,000 or so clones are present, 90% to 95% being singletons, with the ten largest covering 4.5% to 5.5%. This clonotype was obtained from a woman aged 18 to 35 in good health. The sample taken for sequencing was blood. The chain has TRBV19 and TRBJ1-4, with D uncertain. The CDR3: CASSILENEVEKLFF. The DNA for the CDR3 is TGTGCCAGTAGTATTTTGGAAAACGAGGTAGAAAAACTGTTTTTT.